The 8 T cell receptor beta chains presented below share a single source sample, sequenced in a study of blood T cell repertoires in COVID-19. Assay used: immunoSEQ multiplex PCR; TCRdb lists only in-frame clones, some missing. Of around 430,000 clones listed, about nine tenths are singletons. The specimen was peripheral blood. Source of these receptors: a woman aged 45 to 65 with COVID-19, enrolled during active disease.

This chain connects TRBV7-2 to TRBJ2-3, with D possibly matching TRBD1 (7 bases). The CDR3 extends over 15 amino acids. CDR1 is SGHTA and CDR2 is FQGNSA in the germline V gene. Trimming took 2 bases from V and 5 from J, leaving 14 bases between them. For the CDR3, the DNA is TGTGCCAGCAGCTTAAAGGGGGCGGGGCAAGATACGCAGTATTTT. This codes for CASSLKGAGQDTQYF.

The chain couples TRBV30 to TRBJ1-2; D unresolved. The germline gives CDR1 GTSNPN, CDR2 SVGIG (reference sequence). The CDR3 loop spans 13 amino acids. The ends were cut back, 3 bases at V and 8 bases at J, with 16 bases in the middle. The CDR3 loop is CAWRPGSRRGYTF. For the CDR3, the DNA is TGTGCCTGGAGACCGGGCTCGAGGAGGGGCTACACCTTC.

The CDR3 bases are TGCGCCAGCAGCCCCAGGCCCGGGGGGGAGACCCAGTACTTC. Translated, it gives CASSPRPGGETQYF. The gene calls are TRBV5-1 and TRBJ2-5, with 7 bases matching TRBD2. The J segment lost 5 bases and the V segment lost 4 bases, leaving 8 bases of the junction unmatched. Germline CDR1 is SGHRS and CDR2 is YFSETQ. The CDR3 totals 14 residues. Full variable domain (missing parts from reference TRBV5-1 and TRBJ2-5): KAGVTQTPRYLIKTRGQQVTLSCSPISGHRSVSWYQQTPGQGLQFLFEYFSETQRNKGNFPGRFSGRQFSNSRSEMNVSTLELGDSALYLCASSPRPGGETQYFGPGTRLLVL.

The chain employs TRBV12-5 and TRBJ1-3, with 10 positions matching TRBD1. The CDR3 runs 14 residues. The germline V gene encodes CDR1 LGHNT and CDR2 FRNRAP. V was pared by 6 bases and J by 8 bases, with 7 bases of the junction left unmatched. The CDR3 spells CASGGDRGQYTIYF. CDR3 nucleotide sequence: TGTGCTAGTGGGGGAGACAGGGGGCAATACACCATATATTTT.

This clone was seen only a few times. This chain connects TRBV7-2 to TRBJ1-3, with 9 nucleotides matching TRBD1. The length of the CDR3 is 18 residues. V trimming: 8 bases; J trimming: 0 bases; junction bases outside the gene matches: 14. Per the germline V gene, CDR1 is SGHTA and CDR2 is FQGNSA. CDR3 bases: TGTGCCAGCGGCCTCTCAGGACAGGGGTCAGGCTCTGGAAACACCATATATTTT. Translation: CASGLSGQGSGSGNTIYF.

The V call is TRBV16, the J call TRBJ1-2; D unresolved. This CDR3 is 14 amino acids long. Trimming removed 4 bases at V and 1 base at J, with 10 bases between. CDR1 is KGHSY, CDR2 FQNENV, per germline. The CDR3 region is CASSPSQLNYGYTF. As DNA, the CDR3 is TGTGCCAGCAGCCCCTCTCAACTTAACTATGGCTACACCTTC.

A single count supports this clone. The chain carries TRBV7-8 and TRBJ1-5; D not certain. V was cut by 4 bases and J by 7 bases, with 8 bases left in between. The CDR3 contains 12 residues. CDR1 is SGHVS and CDR2 is FQNEAQ in the germline V gene. The CDR3, as DNA: TGTGCCAGCAGCTACCTGCAGCAGCCCCAGCATTTT. Translation: CASSYLQQPQHF.

This rearrangement joins TRBV27 to TRBJ1-2, with 10 bases that match TRBD1. From germline, CDR1 is MNHEY and CDR2 SMNVEV (reference sequence). The CDR3 runs 13 residues. Trimming cost V 6 bases and J 3 bases; bases outside gene matches: 1. The CDR3 nucleotides are TGTGCCAGCAGGACAGGGGGCGACTATGGCTACACCTTC. Translating it yields CASRTGGDYGYTF.